The 32 T cell receptor beta chains in this list originate from one sample, sequenced in a study of blood T cell repertoires in COVID-19. Sequenced by immunoSEQ multiplex PCR; TCRdb stores in-frame clones only, minus some. The data contain 100,000 to 120,000 clones, about 80% of them singletons. The sequenced sample consisted of peripheral blood. The source is a woman between 40 and 50 years old with acute or convalescent COVID-19.

V usage is TRBV2 and J usage is TRBJ2-7, with TRBD1 identical over 8 bases. The CDR3 covers 14 residues. V shed 8 bases and J 2 bases; nucleotides not matched to a gene: 8. Germline loops: CDR1 SNHLY, CDR2 FYNNEI. The CDR3 region has the DNA TGTGCCAGCCGACAGGGGAGGTTCGCCTACGAGCAGTACTTC. Translating gives CASRQGRFAYEQYF. Full variable domain (remainder filled in from reference TRBV2 and TRBJ2-7): EPEVTQTPSHQVTQMGQEVILRCVPISNHLYFYWYRQILGQKVEFLVSFYNNEISEKSEIFDDQFSVERPDGSNFTLKIRSTKLEDSAMYFCASRQGRFAYEQYFGPGTRLTVT.

CDR3 nucleotides: TGTGCCAGCAGCAACAATGACAGGGGGCTCTCCTACGAGCAGTACTTC. Translation: CASSNNDRGLSYEQYF. The chain employs TRBV7-9 and TRBJ2-7; 10 positions agree with TRBD1. The V gene end was trimmed by 5 bases and the J gene end by 0 bases; junction bases not matched to a gene: 7. The germline V gene encodes CDR1 SEHNR and CDR2 FQNEAQ (reference sequence). The length of the CDR3 is 16 residues.

The chain links TRBV9 to TRBJ1-1; D gene unclear. This CDR3 comprises 14 residues. CDR1 is SGDLS and CDR2 is YYNGEE in the germline V gene. Trimming shortened V by 3 bases and J by 2 bases, and 11 bases separated the two germline ends. The CDR3, as DNA: TGTGCCAGCAGCGGGAGCAGTTTAAACACTGAAGCTTTCTTT. Protein product: CASSGSSLNTEAFF.

The chain uses TRBV6-2 or TRBV6-3 and TRBJ2-3; possible D gene TRBD1, 5 bases. Germline V lookup: CDR1 MNHEY, CDR2 SVGEGT. V was shortened by 4 bases and J by 3 bases, with 11 bases between the two germline ends. The CDR3 runs 14 residues. CDR3 loop: CASSSTVRTDTQYF. The CDR3 bases are TGTGCCAGCAGTTCGACAGTTCGTACAGATACGCAGTATTTT.

This chain connects TRBV5-4 to TRBJ1-1; possible D gene TRBD1, 5 bases. Per the germline V gene, CDR1 is SGHNT and CDR2 is YYREEE (reference sequence). The CDR3 covers 14 residues. V was shortened by 5 bases and J by 0 bases, with 11 bases between the two germline ends. The CDR3 loop is CASSPTVLNTEAFF. The CDR3 coding sequence is TGTGCCAGCAGTCCGACAGTCCTGAACACTGAAGCTTTCTTT.

This clone was recorded only once. The V and J genes are TRBV18 and TRBJ2-3, with D possibly TRBD2 on 5 matching bases. This CDR3 is built from 15 residues. The germline V gene has CDR1 KGHSH and CDR2 LQKENI. The V and J ends lost 2 bases and 3 bases respectively, with 12 bases between them. The CDR3 nucleotides are TGTGCCAGCTCACCAGCGAGGGAACGGACAGATACGCAGTATTTT. Residues: CASSPARERTDTQYF.

This clone has only a few counts. V and J are TRBV19 and TRBJ1-4; 8 bases fit TRBD1. Germline loops: CDR1 LNHDA, CDR2 SQIVND (reference sequence). The CDR3 is 17 amino acids. V was pared by 5 bases and J by 5 bases, with 13 bases of the junction left unmatched. Written as DNA, the CDR3 is TGTGCCAGTAGTCCGCGGCAGGGGGCCGTTCGGAATGAAAAACTGTTTTTT. Protein sequence: CASSPRQGAVRNEKLFF.

The chain joins TRBV2 to TRBJ2-2, with 10 bases identical to TRBD2. Losses at the gene ends were 9 bases for V and 1 base for J; bases not matched to a gene: 5. Germline V gives CDR1 SNHLY, CDR2 FYNNEI. The CDR3 has 15 residues. The CDR3: CASHSGGQNTGELFF. The DNA of the CDR3 is TGTGCCAGTCATAGCGGGGGGCAGAACACCGGGGAGCTGTTTTTT.

The chain combines TRBV6-5 with TRBJ1-2; a weak D match, TRBD1 (5 bases). Germline CDR1 reads MNHEY; CDR2 reads SVGAGI. The CDR3 runs 16 residues. The V end was cut by 0 bases, the J end by 8 bases, with 19 bases between. In nucleotides, the CDR3 is TGTGCCAGCAGTTACTCGGTGCAATCGGGACTGTCCGGCTACACCTTC. Its protein product is CASSYSVQSGLSGYTF.

The chain couples TRBV10-1 to TRBJ1-4; 7 bases match TRBD1. With 0 bases clipped from V and 3 bases from J, the junction kept 4 bases outside the gene matches. CDR1 WNHNN and CDR2 SYGVQD come from the germline V gene (reference sequence). CDR3 length: 16 residues. The CDR3: CASSESRDSSNEKLFF. The CDR3 DNA is TGCGCCAGCAGTGAGTCCCGGGACAGCTCTAATGAAAAACTGTTTTTT.

The V and J genes are TRBV19 and TRBJ2-1, with TRBD1 matching over 8 bases. Germline V gives CDR1 LNHDA, CDR2 SQIVND (reference sequence). The CDR3 extends over 16 amino acids. The J segment lost 3 bases and the V segment lost 6 bases, leaving 10 bases of the junction unmatched. The DNA of the CDR3 is TGTGCCAGTAGGAAGAGCCGGGACAGGAACTACAATGAGCAGTTCTTC. It is translated as CASRKSRDRNYNEQFF.

The chain combines TRBV5-1 with TRBJ2-2; TRBD1 matches 7 bases. Germline CDR1 is SGHRS and CDR2 is YFSETQ. V shed 4 bases and J 0 bases; nucleotides not matched to a gene: 3. The CDR3 runs 15 residues. CDR3 sequence reads: CASSQQGTNTGELFF. CDR3 DNA sequence: TGCGCCAGCAGCCAACAGGGGACGAACACCGGGGAGCTGTTTTTT.

The chain links TRBV7-8 to TRBJ2-1; 7 bases are shared with TRBD1. Germline V CDR1 and CDR2: SGHVS, FQNEAQ. The V segment lost 3 bases and the J segment 2 bases; nucleotides outside the gene matches: 4. This CDR3 is 15 amino acids long. The CDR3 spells CASSFLQGAYNEQFF. The CDR3 DNA reads as TGTGCCAGCAGCTTTCTGCAGGGGGCCTACAATGAGCAGTTCTTC.

This clone came up a few times. The chain couples TRBV19 to TRBJ2-3, with TRBD2 identical over 7 bases. Trimming cost V 3 bases and J 5 bases; bases outside gene matches: 8. Germline V gene data show CDR1 as LNHDA and CDR2 as SQIVND (reference sequence). The CDR3 sequence is 15 residues long. The CDR3 loop is CASSIYSGGGDTQYF. The CDR3 DNA is TGTGCCAGTAGTATCTATTCCGGCGGGGGAGATACGCAGTATTTT.

The chain links TRBV9 to TRBJ2-1, with D tentatively TRBD2 (5 bases). Germline-derived CDR1 and CDR2 are SGDLS and YYNGEE. The CDR3 contains 15 residues. With 0 bases removed from V and 4 bases from J, the gap between germline ends came to 11 bases. CDR3 in DNA: TGTGCCAGCAGCGTAGCCCGAACGGGGTACAATGAGCAGTTCTTC. This encodes CASSVARTGYNEQFF.

This chain uses TRBV9 with TRBJ2-2; D is undetermined. Germline CDR1 reads SGDLS; CDR2 reads YYNGEE. V dropped 5 bases and J dropped 8 bases, with 10 bases sitting between them. There are 12 residues in the CDR3. CDR3 coding DNA: TGTGCCAGCAGGGGTCGGGTGGGGGAGCTGTTTTTT. It encodes CASRGRVGELFF.

The chain joins TRBV18 to TRBJ1-2, with TRBD1 identical over 7 bases. Trimming took 4 bases from V and 3 from J; bases not matched to a gene: 5. The CDR3 runs 14 residues. Germline V lookup: CDR1 KGHSH, CDR2 LQKENI. The CDR3 region has the DNA TGTGCCAGCTCACGACAGGGTTTGGACTATGGCTACACCTTC. Translation gives CASSRQGLDYGYTF.

The V gene is TRBV12-3 or TRBV12-4, the J gene TRBJ2-2; D gene uncertain. V lost 10 bases, J lost 6 bases, and 9 bases lay in between. The CDR3 consists of 11 residues. DNA for the CDR3: TGTGCCACCTCGTTCTCCGGGGAGCTGTTTTTT. This translates into CATSFSGELFF.

This chain uses TRBV10-3 with TRBJ1-2, with 10 bases lining up with TRBD1. Per the germline V gene, CDR1 is ENHRY and CDR2 is SYGVKD. V lost 6 bases to trimming and J lost 7 bases; unmatched junction nucleotides: 5. The CDR3 runs 13 residues. CDR3 nucleotide sequence: TGTGCCATCAGCCGGACAGGGGGATCTGGCTACACCTTC. It specifies CAISRTGGSGYTF.

This clone came up a few times. J is TRBJ2-7 and V is TRBV30; 9 bases agree with TRBD1. The CDR3 totals 15 residues. Germline V lookup: CDR1 GTSNPN, CDR2 SVGIG (reference sequence). V was clipped by 4 bases and J by 5 bases; unmatched bases: 12. CDR3 nucleotide sequence: TGTGCCTGGACCACAGGGGGCCCCCGCCCGAACGAGCAGTACTTC. It specifies CAWTTGGPRPNEQYF.

The genes are TRBV10-2 and TRBJ2-3, with D possibly being TRBD1 (6 bases). Germline assignment: CDR1 WSHSY and CDR2 SAAADI. This CDR3 contains 13 residues. The V gene lost 8 bases and the J gene lost 2 bases, with 11 bases spanning the gap. The CDR3 loop is CASGGGHTDTQYF. The CDR3 DNA sequence: TGCGCCAGCGGTGGGGGCCACACAGATACGCAGTATTTT.

This clone was seen a few times. The rearrangement links TRBV6-5 to TRBJ1-1, with D tentatively TRBD1 (6 bases). This CDR3 spans 14 amino acids. V was clipped by 6 bases and J by 3 bases, with 14 bases between them. Germline values: CDR1 MNHEY, CDR2 SVGAGI. This CDR3 is CASRTLGTYTEAFF. The CDR3 region has the DNA TGTGCCAGCAGGACTTTGGGGACATACACTGAAGCTTTCTTT.

There are a few counts of this clone. V usage is TRBV18 and J usage is TRBJ2-5; D might be TRBD1 (5 bases). CDR1 is KGHSH and CDR2 is LQKENI in the germline V gene. Trimming took 6 bases from V and 2 from J, leaving 16 bases between them. This CDR3 is 15 amino acids long. CDR3 in amino acids: CASSRNGAGQETQYF. DNA of the CDR3: TGTGCCAGCTCCCGGAATGGGGCCGGTCAAGAGACCCAGTACTTC.

V usage is TRBV2 and J usage is TRBJ1-2; a weak D match, TRBD1 (5 bases). This CDR3 region has 12 residues. V dropped 7 bases and J dropped 8 bases, with 14 bases sitting between them. In germline, CDR1 is SNHLY, CDR2 FYNNEI. In nucleotides, the CDR3 is TGTGCCAGCACCCGGGGGGAGCGAGGCTACACCTTC. Translated, it gives CASTRGERGYTF.

The V call is TRBV27, the J call TRBJ1-2; 12 nucleotides match TRBD1. The V and J ends lost 4 bases and 5 bases, in that order; junction bases with no gene match: 14. Germline-derived CDR1 and CDR2 are MNHEY and SMNVEV (reference sequence). This CDR3 contains 18 residues. CDR3 amino acids: CASSSHRDRGPSRYGYTF. As DNA, the CDR3 is TGTGCCAGCAGTTCGCACCGGGACAGGGGGCCTTCGAGGTATGGCTACACCTTC.

There are a few counts of this clone. The chain couples TRBV2 to TRBJ1-6, with 8 nucleotides matching TRBD1. The V segment lost 6 bases and the J segment 10 bases; nucleotides outside the gene matches: 5. Germline CDR1 reads SNHLY; CDR2 reads FYNNEI. CDR3 size: 13 residues. CDR3 DNA sequence: TGTGCCAGCAGCGCCGGACAGGGCTCACCCCTCCACTTT. It codes for CASSAGQGSPLHF.

CDR3 sequence: CAWSVPSGKFSNQPQHF. CDR3 DNA: TGTGCCTGGAGTGTACCGTCGGGGAAATTTAGCAATCAGCCCCAGCATTTT. The chain joins TRBV30 to TRBJ1-5; D gene ambiguous. This CDR3 spans 17 amino acids. Trimming left V 0 bases short and J 0 bases short, with 15 bases between. The germline V gene encodes CDR1 GTSNPN and CDR2 SVGIG (reference sequence).

The chain carries TRBV3-1 (or the pseudogene TRBV3-2) and TRBJ1-3; a possible D gene is TRBD1 (5 bases). V was trimmed by 2 bases and J by 0 bases, leaving 5 bases between them. This CDR3 comprises 14 residues. CDR1 is LGHDT and CDR2 is YNNKEL in the germline V gene (reference sequence). The CDR3 nucleotides read TGTGCCAGCAGCCAAAGGGGCTCTGGAAACACCATATATTTT. It encodes CASSQRGSGNTIYF.

This chain joins TRBV27 and TRBJ1-6, with D hard to call. CDR1 is MNHEY, CDR2 SMNVEV, per germline (reference sequence). V lost 5 bases, J lost 8 bases, and 13 bases lay in between. The CDR3 extends over 14 amino acids. The CDR3 nucleotides read TGTGCCAGCAGTCCGGGAGTGTTGTATTCACCCCTCCACTTT. Amino acid sequence: CASSPGVLYSPLHF.

The chain couples TRBV10-3 to TRBJ2-1; D is perhaps TRBD1 (7 bases). CDR1 and CDR2 (germline): ENHRY, SYGVKD. V was trimmed by 0 bases and J by 7 bases, leaving 22 bases between them. The CDR3 sequence is 18 residues long. CDR3 sequence reads: CAISESTPGGSGRNEQFF. CDR3 DNA sequence: TGTGCCATCAGTGAGTCGACCCCAGGGGGATCAGGGAGGAATGAGCAGTTCTTC.

The genes are TRBV7-6 and TRBJ1-2; 10 positions agree with TRBD1. CDR1 SGHVS and CDR2 FNYEAQ come from the germline V gene. This CDR3 comprises 17 residues. The J segment lost 6 bases and the V segment lost 5 bases, leaving 15 bases of the junction unmatched. This CDR3 is CASSRQGALTTPHGYTF. Written as DNA, the CDR3 is TGTGCCAGCAGCCGACAGGGGGCCCTTACGACTCCCCATGGCTACACCTTC.

This clone turned up a few times. The gene calls are TRBV6-6 and TRBJ1-1; the D is unclear. Germline V gene sequence: CDR1 MNHNY, CDR2 SVGAGI (reference sequence). The CDR3 consists of 15 residues. Trimming shortened V by 3 bases and J by 3 bases, and 14 bases separated the two germline ends. The CDR3 coding sequence is TGTGCCAGCAGTTATAATCCGCGATTAGACACTGAAGCTTTCTTT. It is translated as CASSYNPRLDTEAFF.